Listed here are 4 T cell receptor beta chains from one sample, sequenced in a study of T cell changes during pregnancy in multiple sclerosis. Profiled with immunoSEQ multiplex PCR; TCRdb holds only in-frame clones, not every one. In the table there are about 68,000 clones, over 75% of which are singletons. The sample consisted of peripheral blood, taken in the third trimester of pregnancy. These receptors all come from a female donor with multiple sclerosis, enrolled in a pregnancy study.

The CDR3: CSARQGRGFF. The CDR3 region has the DNA TGCAGTGCTAGACAGGGGAGAGGTTTCTTT. The V gene is TRBV20-1, the J gene TRBJ1-1, with D tentatively TRBD1 (6 bases). CDR3 size: 10 residues. The germline V gene encodes CDR1 DFQATT and CDR2 SNEGSKA (reference sequence). Trimming removed 2 bases from V and 13 bases from J, with 11 bases in between.

The chain recombines TRBV23-1 with TRBJ1-6; 9 positions agree with TRBD1. TRBV23-1 is placed among ORFs of uncertain function. With 7 bases clipped from V and 0 bases from J, the junction kept 25 bases outside the gene matches. This CDR3 region has 23 residues. As DNA, the CDR3 is TGCGCCAGCAACATGGGTGGGGACAGGGTTTTAAAAACCGCCAACTCCTATAATTCACCCCTCCACTTT. The encoded protein is CASNMGGDRVLKTANSYNSPLHF.

V gene TRBV4-3 combines with J gene TRBJ2-1, with D uncertain. V was clipped by 0 bases and J by 7 bases, with 13 bases between them. Germline V gene sequence: CDR1 LGHNA, CDR2 YSLEER. There are 15 residues in the CDR3. DNA of the CDR3: TGCGCCAGCAGCCAAGATCACCCCTTGAGGAATGAGCAGTTCTTC. Translation: CASSQDHPLRNEQFF.

The rearrangement links TRBV5-1 to TRBJ2-7, with a possible D match to TRBD1 (6 bases). Germline V gene lookup returns CDR1 SGHRS and CDR2 YFSETQ. The CDR3 consists of 13 residues. V lost 2 bases to trimming and J lost 2 bases, with 8 bases between them. The CDR3 is CASSLQGPYEQYF. The DNA of the CDR3 is TGCGCCAGCAGCTTACAGGGCCCCTACGAGCAGTACTTC.